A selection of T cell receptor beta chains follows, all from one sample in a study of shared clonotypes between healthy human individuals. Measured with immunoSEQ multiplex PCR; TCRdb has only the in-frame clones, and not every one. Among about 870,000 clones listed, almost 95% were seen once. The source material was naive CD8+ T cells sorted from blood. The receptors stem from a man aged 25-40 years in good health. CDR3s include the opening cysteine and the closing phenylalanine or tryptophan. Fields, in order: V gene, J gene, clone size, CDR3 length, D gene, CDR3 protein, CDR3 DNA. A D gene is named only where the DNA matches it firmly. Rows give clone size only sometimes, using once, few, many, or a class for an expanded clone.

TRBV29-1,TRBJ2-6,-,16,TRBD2,CSVAGGPSGGANVLTF,TGCAGCGTTGCGGGAGGGCCCTCGGGCGGGGCCAACGTCCTGACTTTC
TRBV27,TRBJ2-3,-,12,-,CASSRRSSTQYF,TGTGCCAGCAGTCGCCGGTCCAGTACGCAGTATTTT
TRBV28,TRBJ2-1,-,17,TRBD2,CASNSLSGSKWDDEQFF,TGTGCCAGCAACTCCCTTAGCGGGAGTAAGTGGGATGATGAGCAGTTCTTC
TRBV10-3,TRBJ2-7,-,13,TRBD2,CAIGGTSLYEQYF,TGTGCCATCGGTGGGACTAGTCTCTACGAGCAGTACTTC
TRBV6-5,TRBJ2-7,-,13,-,CASRGLGGYEQYF,TGTGCCAGCAGAGGACTCGGAGGGTACGAGCAGTACTTC
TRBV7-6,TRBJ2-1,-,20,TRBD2,CASSHGVGLPGLAVLDEQFF,TGTGCCAGCAGCCATGGGGTGGGCTTACCGGGACTAGCGGTGCTGGATGAGCAGTTCTTC
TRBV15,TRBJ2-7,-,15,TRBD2,CATSSSGTSGGEQYF,TGTGCCACCAGCAGCTCCGGGACTAGCGGAGGGGAGCAGTACTTC
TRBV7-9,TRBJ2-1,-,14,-,CASSSSTKYNEQFF,TGTGCCAGCAGCTCTTCGACAAAATACAATGAGCAGTTCTTC
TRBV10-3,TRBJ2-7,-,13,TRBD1,CAAGTGTSYEQYF,TGTGCCGCCGGGACAGGGACCTCCTACGAGCAGTACTTC
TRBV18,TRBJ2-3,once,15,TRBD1,CASSTRGPGADTQYF,TGTGCCAGCTCAACGAGGGGGCCTGGGGCAGATACGCAGTATTTT
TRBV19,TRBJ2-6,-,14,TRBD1,CASHRGAGANVLTF,TGTGCCAGTCACAGGGGAGCCGGGGCCAACGTCCTGACTTTC
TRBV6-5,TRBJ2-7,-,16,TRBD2,CASSYSRPSGRDEQYF,TGTGCCAGCAGTTACTCGAGGCCTAGCGGGAGAGACGAGCAGTACTTC
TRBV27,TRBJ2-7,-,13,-,CASSFARDYEQYF,TGTGCCAGCAGTTTCGCTAGAGACTACGAGCAGTACTTC
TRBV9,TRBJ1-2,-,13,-,CASGGHSYYGYTF,TGTGCCAGCGGCGGGCATTCTTACTATGGCTACACCTTC
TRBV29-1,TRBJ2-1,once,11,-,CSVSAYNEQFF,TGCAGCGTTTCCGCGTACAATGAGCAGTTCTTC
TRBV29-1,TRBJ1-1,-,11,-,CSVETRFGAFF,TGCAGCGTTGAAACGAGGTTTGGAGCTTTCTTT
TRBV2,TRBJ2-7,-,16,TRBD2,CATDPASGRPASEQYF,TGTGCCACCGACCCTGCCAGCGGGAGGCCCGCGAGCGAGCAGTACTTC
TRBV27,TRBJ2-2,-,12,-,CASEVYTGELFF,TGTGCCAGCGAAGTCTACACCGGGGAGCTGTTTTTT
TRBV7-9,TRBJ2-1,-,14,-,CASSSLTGALEQFF,TGTGCCAGCAGTTCTTTGACTGGAGCGCTTGAGCAGTTCTTC
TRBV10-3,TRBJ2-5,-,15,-,CAISESGDRGETQYF,TGTGCCATCAGTGAGTCAGGGGATAGGGGGGAGACCCAGTACTTC
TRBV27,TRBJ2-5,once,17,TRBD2,CASSPLGGSGRTETQYF,TGTGCCAGCAGTCCTCTAGGAGGTAGCGGGAGGACGGAGACCCAGTACTTC
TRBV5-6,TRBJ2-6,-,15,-,CASTPWGAGANVLTF,TGTGCCAGCACCCCCTGGGGGGCTGGGGCCAACGTCCTGACTTTC
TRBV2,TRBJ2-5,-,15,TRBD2,CASRETSGYQETQYF,TGTGCCAGCAGGGAGACTAGCGGGTACCAAGAGACCCAGTACTTC
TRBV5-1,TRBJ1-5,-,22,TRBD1,CASSDRGPKKGQETSEVEPQHF,TGCGCCAGCAGTGACCGAGGTCCCAAAAAGGGACAGGAGACAAGCGAGGTGGAGCCCCAGCATTTT
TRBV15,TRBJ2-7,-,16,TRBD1,CATSREGTGEGYEQYF,TGTGCCACCAGCAGAGAGGGTACAGGGGAAGGGTACGAGCAGTACTTC
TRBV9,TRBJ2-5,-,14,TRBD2,CASSGSGRGETQYF,TGTGCCAGCAGCGGTAGCGGGCGCGGGGAGACCCAGTACTTC
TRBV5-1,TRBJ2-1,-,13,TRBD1,CASSSTGFDEQFF,TGCGCCAGCAGCTCGACAGGGTTTGATGAGCAGTTCTTC
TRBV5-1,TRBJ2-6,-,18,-,CASSLGYAVDHGANVLTF,TGCGCCAGCAGCTTGGGGTATGCGGTAGACCATGGGGCCAACGTCCTGACTTTC
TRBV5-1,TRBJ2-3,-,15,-,CASSPLAGLTDTQYF,TGCGCCAGCAGCCCCCTGGCGGGATTGACAGATACGCAGTATTTT
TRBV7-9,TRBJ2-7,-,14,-,CASSPGARTYEQYF,TGTGCCAGCAGCCCAGGCGCCAGAACCTACGAGCAGTACTTC
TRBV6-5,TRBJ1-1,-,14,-,CASSYQGRVTEAFF,TGTGCCAGCAGTTACCAGGGGCGAGTCACTGAAGCTTTCTTT
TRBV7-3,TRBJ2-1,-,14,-,CASSPSGTSNEQFF,TGTGCCAGCAGCCCCTCTGGGACTTCTAATGAGCAGTTCTTC
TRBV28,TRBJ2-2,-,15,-,CASSFRATYAGELFF,TGTGCCAGCAGTTTCCGGGCGACTTACGCCGGGGAGCTGTTTTTT
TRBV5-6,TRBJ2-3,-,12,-,CASSWGTDTQYF,TGTGCCAGCAGCTGGGGCACAGATACGCAGTATTTT
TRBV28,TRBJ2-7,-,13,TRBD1,CASSFPGQVQQYF,TGTGCCAGCAGTTTTCCGGGACAGGTTCAGCAGTACTTC
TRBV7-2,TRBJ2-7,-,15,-,CASRASGGTIYEQYF,TGTGCCAGCAGGGCGTCCGGGGGCACCATCTACGAGCAGTACTTC
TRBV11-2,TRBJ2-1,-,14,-,CASNAPAESNEQFF,TGTGCCAGCAACGCCCCGGCAGAGTCCAATGAGCAGTTCTTC
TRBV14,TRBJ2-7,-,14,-,CASSQDWISYEQYF,TGTGCCAGCAGCCAGGATTGGATTTCCTACGAGCAGTACTTC
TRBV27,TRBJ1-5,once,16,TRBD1,CASSSLITGGLQPQHF,TGTGCCAGCAGTTCCCTAATAACAGGGGGCCTTCAGCCCCAGCATTTT